This TCR beta chain originates from a study of T cell responses to AZD1222 COVID-19 vaccine. About the study: Researchers grouped second doses given at about 4 or about 12 weeks into one pool.

Here immunoSEQ multiplex PCR was the method, and the copy in TCRdb shows in-frame clones only, minus some. This sample carries more than 95,000 clones, approximately 90% of them seen once, and the ten largest clones take roughly 7.7%. CDR1 is ENHRY, CDR2 SYGVKD, per germline. This CDR3 has 15 amino acids. V lost 0 bases, J lost 5 bases, and 11 bases lay in between. The sequencing here drew on peripheral blood, taken on day 0 of AZD1222 vaccination. This TCR derives from an adult in good health. The rearrangement joins TRBV10-3 to TRBJ2-1; the D gene could be TRBD1 or TRBD2 (6 bases each). CDR3 DNA sequence: TGTGCCATCAGTGAGTCCGGGGGCCCCCACAATGAGCAGTTCTTC. Protein: CAISESGGPHNEQFF.